This entry features one TCR beta chain sequence. The antigen remains unidentified. These data come from a study of yellow fever vaccine responses in identical twins. Whole-study results and caveats: Reportedly, twins' vaccine T cell responses looked partly convergent and partly personalized.

This CDR3 spans 12 amino acids. With 6 bases removed from V and 8 bases from J, the gap between germline ends came to 11 bases. Looked up from germline, CDR1 is SNHLY and CDR2 is FYNNEI. From the RT-PCR reads, TCRdb called clonotypes with MiXCR, one entry per CDR3 protein. The sample holds about 9,000 distinct CDR3 sequences; approximately 88% are singletons and the top ten take roughly 1.9%. This specimen was T cells from blood (PBMCs), unsorted or a sorted subset (not recorded which), taken before or after yellow fever vaccination (not recorded which). The chain couples TRBV2 to TRBJ2-1; possible D gene TRBD1, 6 bases. The TCR sequence derives from a woman between 18 and 29 years old who received the yellow fever vaccine. The CDR3 protein is CASSGPGDEQFF. The CDR3 region has the DNA TGTGCCAGCAGCGGACCAGGGGATGAGCAGTTCTTC.